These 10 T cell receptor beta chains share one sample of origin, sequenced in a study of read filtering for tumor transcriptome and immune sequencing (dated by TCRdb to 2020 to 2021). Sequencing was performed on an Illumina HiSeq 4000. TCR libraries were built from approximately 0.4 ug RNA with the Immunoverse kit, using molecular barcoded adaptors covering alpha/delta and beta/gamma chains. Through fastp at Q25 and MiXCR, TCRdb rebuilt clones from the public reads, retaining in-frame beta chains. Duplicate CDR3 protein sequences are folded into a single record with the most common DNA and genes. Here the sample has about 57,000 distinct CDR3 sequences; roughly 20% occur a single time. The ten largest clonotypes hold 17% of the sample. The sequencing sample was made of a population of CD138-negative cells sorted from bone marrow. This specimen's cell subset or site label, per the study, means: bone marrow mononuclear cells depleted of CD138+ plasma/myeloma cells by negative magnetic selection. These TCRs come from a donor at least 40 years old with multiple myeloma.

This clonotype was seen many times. In nucleotides, the CDR3 is TGTGCCACCAGCAGAGATTCCGACGGAACCTACGAGCAGTACTTC. Its protein is CATSRDSDGTYEQYF. The genes are TRBV15 and TRBJ2-7; D not certain. V gave up 0 bases and J gave up 2 bases, with 11 bases separating them. The length of the CDR3 is 15 residues. The germline CDR1 and CDR2 sequences are LNHNV and YYDKDF (reference sequence). Together with reference TRBV15 and TRBJ2-7, the CDR3 gives the full variable domain: DAMVIQNPRYQVTQFGKPVTLSCSQTLNHNVMYWYQQKSSQAPKLLFHYYDKDFNNEADTPDNFQSRRPNTSFCFLDIRSPGLGDTAMYLCATSRDSDGTYEQYFGPGTRLTVT.

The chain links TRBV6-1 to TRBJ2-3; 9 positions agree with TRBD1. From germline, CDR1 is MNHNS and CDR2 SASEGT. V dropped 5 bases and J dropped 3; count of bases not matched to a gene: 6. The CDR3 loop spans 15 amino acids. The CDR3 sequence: CASSPRTGVTDTQYF. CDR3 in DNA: TGTGCCAGCAGTCCCCGGACAGGGGTGACAGATACGCAGTATTTT.

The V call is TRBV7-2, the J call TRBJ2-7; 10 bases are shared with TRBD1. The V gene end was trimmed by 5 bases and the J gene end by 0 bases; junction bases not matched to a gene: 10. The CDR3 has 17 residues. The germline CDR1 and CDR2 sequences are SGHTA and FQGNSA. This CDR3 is CASSHLPGQGPSYEQYF. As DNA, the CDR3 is TGTGCCAGCAGCCACCTTCCGGGACAGGGGCCCTCCTACGAGCAGTACTTC.

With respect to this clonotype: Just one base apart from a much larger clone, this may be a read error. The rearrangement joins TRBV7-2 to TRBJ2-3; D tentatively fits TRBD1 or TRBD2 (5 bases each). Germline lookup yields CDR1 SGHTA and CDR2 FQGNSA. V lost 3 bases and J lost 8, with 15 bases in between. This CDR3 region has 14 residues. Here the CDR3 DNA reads TGTGCCAGCAGCTTTTGGGGGAGTGGAGCTACGCAGTATTTT. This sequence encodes CASSFWGSGATQYF.

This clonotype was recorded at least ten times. CDR3 amino acids: CASLRGFRETQYF. In nucleotides, the CDR3 is TGTGCCAGCTTAAGGGGGTTCCGTGAGACCCAGTACTTC. V usage is TRBV2 and J usage is TRBJ2-5; maybe TRBD1 (6 bases). V lost 8 bases and J lost 5, with 15 bases in between. Germline assignment: CDR1 SNHLY and CDR2 FYNNEI. CDR3 length: 13 amino acids.

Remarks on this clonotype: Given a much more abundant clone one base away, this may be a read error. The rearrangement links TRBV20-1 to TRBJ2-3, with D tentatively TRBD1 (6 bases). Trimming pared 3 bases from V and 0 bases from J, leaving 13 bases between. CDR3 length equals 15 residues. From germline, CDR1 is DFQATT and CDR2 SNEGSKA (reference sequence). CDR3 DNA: TGCAGTGCTAGCGATTGGACAGCGAGCACAGATACGCAGTATTTT. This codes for CSASDWTASTDTQYF.

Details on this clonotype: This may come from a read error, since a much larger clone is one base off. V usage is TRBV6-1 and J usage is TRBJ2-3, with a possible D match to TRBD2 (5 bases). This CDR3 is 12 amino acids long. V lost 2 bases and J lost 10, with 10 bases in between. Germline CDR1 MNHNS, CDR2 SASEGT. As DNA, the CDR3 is TGTGCCAGCAGTGAAATGGGAGCGGCGCAGTATTTT. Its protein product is CASSEMGAAQYF.

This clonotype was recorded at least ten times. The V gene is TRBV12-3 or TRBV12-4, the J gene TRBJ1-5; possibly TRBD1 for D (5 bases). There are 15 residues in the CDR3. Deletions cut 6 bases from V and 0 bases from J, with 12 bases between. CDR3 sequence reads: CASRGSRDSNQPQHF. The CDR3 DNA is TGTGCCAGCAGGGGGAGCAGGGATAGCAATCAGCCCCAGCATTTT.

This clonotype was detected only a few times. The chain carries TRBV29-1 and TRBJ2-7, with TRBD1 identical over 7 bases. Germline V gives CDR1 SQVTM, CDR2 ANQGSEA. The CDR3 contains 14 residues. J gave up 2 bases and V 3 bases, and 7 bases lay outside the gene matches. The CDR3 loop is CSVDRGRGTYEQYF. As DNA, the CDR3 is TGCAGCGTTGACCGTGGCAGGGGGACCTACGAGCAGTACTTC.

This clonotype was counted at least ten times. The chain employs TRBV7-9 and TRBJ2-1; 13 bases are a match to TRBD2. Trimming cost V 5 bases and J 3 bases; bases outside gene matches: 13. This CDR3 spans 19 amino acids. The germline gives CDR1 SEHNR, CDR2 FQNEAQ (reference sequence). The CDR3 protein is CASSAGLAGRHKGYNEQFF. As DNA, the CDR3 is TGTGCCAGCAGCGCGGGACTAGCGGGACGACATAAGGGCTACAATGAGCAGTTCTTC.